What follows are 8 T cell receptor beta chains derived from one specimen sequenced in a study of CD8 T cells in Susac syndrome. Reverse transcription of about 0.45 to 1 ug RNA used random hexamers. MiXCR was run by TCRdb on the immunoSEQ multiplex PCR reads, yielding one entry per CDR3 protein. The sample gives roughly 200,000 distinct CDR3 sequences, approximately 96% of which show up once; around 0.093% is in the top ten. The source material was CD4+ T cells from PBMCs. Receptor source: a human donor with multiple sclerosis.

In nucleotides, the CDR3 is TGCAGTGCTAGTATGGCGGTCAGGGCGGCCACTGAAGCTTTCTTT. This translates into CSASMAVRAATEAFF. The chain links TRBV20-1 to TRBJ1-1; D possibly corresponds to TRBD1 (5 bases). V lost 3 bases and J lost 4, with 18 bases in between. The germline gives CDR1 DFQATT, CDR2 SNEGSKA (reference sequence). The CDR3 is 15 residues long.

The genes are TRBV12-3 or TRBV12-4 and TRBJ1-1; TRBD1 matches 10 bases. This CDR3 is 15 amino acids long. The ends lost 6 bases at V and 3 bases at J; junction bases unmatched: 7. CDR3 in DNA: TGTGCCAGCAGCCGTCCCGGGACAGGGGACACTGAAGCTTTCTTT. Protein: CASSRPGTGDTEAFF.

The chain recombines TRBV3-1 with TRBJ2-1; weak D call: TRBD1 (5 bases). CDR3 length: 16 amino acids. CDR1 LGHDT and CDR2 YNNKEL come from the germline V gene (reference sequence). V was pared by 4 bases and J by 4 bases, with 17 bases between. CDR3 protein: CASSPQRAGNYNEQFF. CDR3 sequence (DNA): TGTGCCAGCAGCCCCCAACGGGCAGGGAATTACAATGAGCAGTTCTTC.

The CDR3 loop reads CASSLELFFFPGELFF. The DNA of the CDR3 is TGTGCCAGCAGCTTAGAGTTGTTTTTCTTCCCCGGGGAGCTGTTTTTT. The genes are TRBV7-2 and TRBJ2-2; D is ambiguous. The germline gives CDR1 SGHTA, CDR2 FQGNSA. V was shortened by 1 base and J by 6 bases, with 15 bases between the two germline ends. This CDR3 is built from 16 residues.

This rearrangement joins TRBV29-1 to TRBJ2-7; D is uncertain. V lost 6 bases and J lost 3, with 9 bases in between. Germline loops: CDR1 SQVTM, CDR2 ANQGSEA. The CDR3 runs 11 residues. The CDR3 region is CSVTRGYEQYF. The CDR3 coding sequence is TGCAGCGTGACGCGAGGCTACGAGCAGTACTTC.

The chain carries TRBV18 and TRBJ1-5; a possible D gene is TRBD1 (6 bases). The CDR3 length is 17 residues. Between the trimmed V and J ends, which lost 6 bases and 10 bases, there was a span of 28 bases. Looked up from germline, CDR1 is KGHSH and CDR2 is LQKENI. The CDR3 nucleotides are TGTGCCAGCTCCCCTTCGCTCGGACAGCGAACCGAAACACCCCAGCATTTT. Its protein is CASSPSLGQRTETPQHF.

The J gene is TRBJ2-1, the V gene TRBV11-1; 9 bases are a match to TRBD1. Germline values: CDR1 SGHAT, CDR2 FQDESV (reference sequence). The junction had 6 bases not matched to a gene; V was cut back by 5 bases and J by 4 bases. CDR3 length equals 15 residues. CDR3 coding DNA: TGTGCCAGCAGCCCGGGACAGGGAATATACAATGAGCAGTTCTTC. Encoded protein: CASSPGQGIYNEQFF.

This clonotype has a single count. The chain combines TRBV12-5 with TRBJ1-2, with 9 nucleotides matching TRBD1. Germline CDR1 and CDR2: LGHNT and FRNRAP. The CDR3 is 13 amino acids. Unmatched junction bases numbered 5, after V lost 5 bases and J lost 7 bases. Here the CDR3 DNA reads TGTGCTAGTGGTACAGGGGGCTTGGGTGGCTACACCTTC. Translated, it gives CASGTGGLGGYTF. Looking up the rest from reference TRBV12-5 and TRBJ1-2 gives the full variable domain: DARVTQTPRHKVTEMGQEVTMRCQPILGHNTVFWYRQTMMQGLELLAYFRNRAPLDDSGMPKDRFSAEMPDATLATLKIQPSEPRDSAVYFCASGTGGLGGYTFGSGTRLTVV.